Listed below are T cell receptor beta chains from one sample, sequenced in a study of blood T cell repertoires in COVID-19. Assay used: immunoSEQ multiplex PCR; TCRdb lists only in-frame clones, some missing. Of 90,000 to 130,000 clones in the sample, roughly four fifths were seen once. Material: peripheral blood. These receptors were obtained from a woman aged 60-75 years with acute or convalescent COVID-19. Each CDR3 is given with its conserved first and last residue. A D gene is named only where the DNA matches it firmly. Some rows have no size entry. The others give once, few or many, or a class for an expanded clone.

TGTGCCAGCTCCCGCGGGGGGGGCTCCTACAATGAGCAGTTCTTC	CASSRGGGSYNEQFF	TRBV27	TRBJ2-1	TRBD2	.
TGTGCCCTACCGGGACAGGGGCCCTATGGCTACACCTTC	CALPGQGPYGYTF	TRBV30	TRBJ1-2	TRBD1	.
TGTGCCAGCAGCAGTCTCAGGCCGGAGACCCAGTACTTC	CASSSLRPETQYF	TRBV12-3/TRBV12-4	TRBJ2-5	.	.
TGTGCCAGCAGCTTGGTCGGGGACAGCTCTAATGAAAAACTGTTTTTT	CASSLVGDSSNEKLFF	TRBV5-6	TRBJ1-4	TRBD1	once
TGTGCCAGCAAAGAGGGGACAGGGGAGCGTCAGCCCCAGCATTTT	CASKEGTGERQPQHF	TRBV2	TRBJ1-5	TRBD1	.
TGTGCCACCAGCAGAGATCCAGGGGGAACAAACTATGGCTACACCTTC	CATSRDPGGTNYGYTF	TRBV15	TRBJ1-2	TRBD1	.
TGTGCCAGCCGACGGGGTGCCACTGAAGCTTTCTTT	CASRRGATEAFF	TRBV6-5	TRBJ1-1	.	.
TGCGCCAGCAGCTTGGGAGTAGCGGGGGGGGCGGCGACCCAGTACTTC	CASSLGVAGGAATQYF	TRBV5-1	TRBJ2-5	TRBD2	.
TGTGCCAGTAGTATAGATGCCCAGCGGGGTGGGACCCAGTACTTC	CASSIDAQRGGTQYF	TRBV19	TRBJ2-5	TRBD2	.
TGCGCCAGCACTTGGACAGCGGCGAGCACTGAAGCTTTCTTT	CASTWTAASTEAFF	TRBV5-1	TRBJ1-1	.	.
TGTGCCAGCAGAGGACAGACTCAAGAGACCCAGTACTTC	CASRGQTQETQYF	TRBV2	TRBJ2-5	.	.
TGTGCCAGCAGCAAACCCAAGCCGGGACACATGATCTCCTACAATGAGCAGTTCTTC	CASSKPKPGHMISYNEQFF	TRBV21-1	TRBJ2-1	.	.
TGTGCCAGCAGTTCCAGGGCAGGTGTGGGCACAGATACGCAGTATTTT	CASSSRAGVGTDTQYF	TRBV6-2/TRBV6-3	TRBJ2-3	.	.
TGTGCCAGCAGCGTAGGCGGGCGGGGGGGCCCAGATACGCAGTATTTT	CASSVGGRGGPDTQYF	TRBV9	TRBJ2-3	TRBD2	.
TGTGCCAGCAGCCGGGGGAGGAGCACTGAAGCTTTCTTT	CASSRGRSTEAFF	TRBV12-3/TRBV12-4	TRBJ1-1	.	.
TGTGCCAGCAGCTTGGCCGGACAGGGGGCTTATGGCTACACCTTC	CASSLAGQGAYGYTF	TRBV5-6	TRBJ1-2	TRBD1	.
TGTGCCAGCAGTGACGGTAGCGGGGTTCACAATGAGCAGTTCTTC	CASSDGSGVHNEQFF	TRBV2	TRBJ2-1	TRBD2	.
TGTGCCAGCGCGGCGCGGGGTTGGGAGGGCACTGAAGCTTTCTTT	CASAARGWEGTEAFF	TRBV27	TRBJ1-1	.	.
TGTGCCAGCGGTCAGGGCTCCTATAATTCACCCCTCCACTTT	CASGQGSYNSPLHF	TRBV25-1	TRBJ1-6	.	.
TGCGCCAGCAGACGAGGTGCAGGGGACACCGGGGAGCTGTTTTTT	CASRRGAGDTGELFF	TRBV5-1	TRBJ2-2	.	.
TGTGCCAGCAGCTGGATGGCGGGCGAGCAGTACTTC	CASSWMAGEQYF	TRBV7-2	TRBJ2-7	.	once
TGTGCCAGCAGCTTAAGCGATCAGCCCCAGCATTTT	CASSLSDQPQHF	TRBV5-6	TRBJ1-5	.	.
TGTGCCAGCAGCCAATACTGGGACAGCTCCTACGAGCAGTACTTC	CASSQYWDSSYEQYF	TRBV6-5	TRBJ2-7	TRBD1	few
TGCGCCAGCAGCCAAACAGGGGGAGGTACTGAAGCTTTCTTT	CASSQTGGGTEAFF	TRBV4-3	TRBJ1-1	TRBD1	.
TGTGCCAGCAGCTGGACAGGGGGCCCCTATGGCTACACCTTC	CASSWTGGPYGYTF	TRBV7-2	TRBJ1-2	TRBD1	.
TGTGCCATCAGTGACTACAGGAGAGAGCAGTACTTC	CAISDYRREQYF	TRBV10-3	TRBJ2-7	.	.
TGTGCCAGCAGTGAGGGTGGCTATGGCTACACCTTC	CASSEGGYGYTF	TRBV28	TRBJ1-2	.	.
TGTGCCAGCAGCCTAGAAGGGCTAGCGGGAGGAGAGACCCAGTACTTC	CASSLEGLAGGETQYF	TRBV7-6	TRBJ2-5	TRBD2	.
TGTGCCAGCAGCTCTGGGGCACGCGATACGCAGTATTTT	CASSSGARDTQYF	TRBV7-3	TRBJ2-3	.	once
TGTGCCAGCAGTCAACAGGGGCCCTATGGCTACACCTTC	CASSQQGPYGYTF	TRBV2	TRBJ1-2	TRBD1	.
TGTGCCAGCAGCCCGACAATCGCGAACACCGGGGAGCTGTTTTTT	CASSPTIANTGELFF	TRBV11-2	TRBJ2-2	.	once
TGTGCCAGCAGGGCAGGGGACACCTCTGGAAACACCATATATTTT	CASRAGDTSGNTIYF	TRBV28	TRBJ1-3	.	.
TGTGCCTGGAGTCCCCCCCCGGTCACAGATACGCAGTATTTT	CAWSPPPVTDTQYF	TRBV30	TRBJ2-3	.	.
TGTGCCAGCAGCTTAAGGACAGCCAGCTCTGGAAACACCATATATTTT	CASSLRTASSGNTIYF	TRBV13	TRBJ1-3	.	.
TGTGCCACCGGACGACAGGGTCGAGGCGGCACCGGGGAGCTGTTTTTT	CATGRQGRGGTGELFF	TRBV24-1	TRBJ2-2	TRBD1	once
TGCGCCAGCAGTCTAGGACAGGGGATAGCCACCGGGGAGCTGTTTTTT	CASSLGQGIATGELFF	TRBV5-1	TRBJ2-2	TRBD1	.
TGTGCCAGCAGTTACTCGATAGGAGCAACTAATGAAAAACTGTTTTTT	CASSYSIGATNEKLFF	TRBV6-5	TRBJ1-4	.	once
TGCGCCAGCAGCCAAATCCCTAGGGAGACCCAGTACTTC	CASSQIPRETQYF	TRBV4-1	TRBJ2-5	.	.
TGTGCCAGCAGCTTTACAGGGGTTGGTTCACCCCTCCACTTT	CASSFTGVGSPLHF	TRBV7-2	TRBJ1-6	TRBD1	.
TGTGCCAGCAGCTTGTTACAGGGTTATTCACCCCTCCACTTT	CASSLLQGYSPLHF	TRBV7-8	TRBJ1-6	.	.
TGCGCCAGCAGCTCCGGGACAGGGGCTTATAATTCACCCCTCCACTTT	CASSSGTGAYNSPLHF	TRBV5-1	TRBJ1-6	TRBD1	many
TGTGCCAGCAGCTTAGATCTAGGAGGGAACTATGGCTACACCTTC	CASSLDLGGNYGYTF	TRBV11-3	TRBJ1-2	.	few
TGTGCCAGCAGCTTAAATGGCGGGGGCACCTACGAGCAGTACTTC	CASSLNGGGTYEQYF	TRBV7-6	TRBJ2-7	.	.
TGTGCCAGCAGCTCAGGACTAGCGGGGGGGCAGTCCGGGGAGCTGTTTTTT	CASSSGLAGGQSGELFF	TRBV2	TRBJ2-2	TRBD2	.
TGTGCCAGCAGCGACCGGACAGACCGTAATGAAAAACTGTTTTTT	CASSDRTDRNEKLFF	TRBV11-3	TRBJ1-4	.	.
TGTGCCAGCAGTGAATGGAAAGGGGGGGAGGACAATGAGCAGTTCTTC	CASSEWKGGEDNEQFF	TRBV25-1	TRBJ2-1	.	.
TGTGCCAGCAGCTCTGAGATTTCCTACAATGAGCAGTTCTTC	CASSSEISYNEQFF	TRBV11-3	TRBJ2-1	.	.
TGCGCCAGCAGCCAGCGGGACAGCTACTACGAGCAGTACTTC	CASSQRDSYYEQYF	TRBV4-1	TRBJ2-7	.	.
TGTGCCAGTACCCAAGAGGCACGGAATCCAAACACTGAAGCTTTCTTT	CASTQEARNPNTEAFF	TRBV19	TRBJ1-1	.	.
TGTGCCAGCAGTTCACAAGTGGAGACCCAGTACTTC	CASSSQVETQYF	TRBV28	TRBJ2-5	.	.
TGCAGCGTTGGCCCCTTTCCCGGACAGTCAGCTAACTATGGCTACACCTTC	CSVGPFPGQSANYGYTF	TRBV29-1	TRBJ1-2	.	.
TGTGCCAGCAGCCCCACCGGGACTAGCTTACAAGCAGAGACCCAGTACTTC	CASSPTGTSLQAETQYF	TRBV11-2	TRBJ2-5	TRBD2	.
TGCAGCGTAGTAGACGGGGGTGATGAAAAACTGTTTTTT	CSVVDGGDEKLFF	TRBV29-1	TRBJ1-4	.	.
TGTGCCAGCAGCTTAGATCGGGGAGGGTATCCCCAGCATTTT	CASSLDRGGYPQHF	TRBV7-2	TRBJ1-5	.	.
TGTGCCAGCAGTTTCGGGGGCACAGATACGCAGTATTTT	CASSFGGTDTQYF	TRBV12-3/TRBV12-4	TRBJ2-3	.	.
TGTGCCAGCAGCCGCGGGGGGGAACAAGAGACCCAGTACTTC	CASSRGGEQETQYF	TRBV5-4	TRBJ2-5	TRBD2	.
TGTGCCAGCAGTTACCAGTGGCTTCAGCCCCAGCATTTT	CASSYQWLQPQHF	TRBV6-6	TRBJ1-5	.	.